A selection of T cell receptor beta chains follows, all from one sample in a study of shared clonotypes between healthy human individuals. Data came from immunoSEQ multiplex PCR; TCRdb stores just in-frame clones and leaves some out. This sample has approximately 500,000 clones; 81% occur once, and the top ten carry about 12%. Sequencing used PBMCs. These receptors were obtained from a middle-aged woman in good health. Some clones in this sample may be carry-over from other donors' samples. Each CDR3 is given with its conserved first and last residue.

J gene,V gene,CDR3 protein
TRBJ1-3,TRBV30,CACSADRHSGTTIYF
TRBJ2-7,TRBV30,CAWSVPGLGFNEQYF
TRBJ2-3,TRBV29-1,CSVDRGGGTDTQYF
TRBJ2-3,TRBV5-3,CARSLVGTGVPDTQYF
TRBJ2-3,TRBV19,CASSGRDTDTQYF
TRBJ2-7,TRBV27,CASSPKAGTISYEQYF
TRBJ2-1,TRBV6-5,CASSAPPVTYNEQFF
TRBJ2-7,TRBV2,CATPGASWRSYDQYF
TRBJ1-1,TRBV5-1,CASSQDGGKAFF
TRBJ2-7,TRBV6-6,CASSLTGTGAYEQYF
TRBJ2-7,TRBV7-2,CASSPSLGAYEQYF
TRBJ2-5,TRBV27,CASSFRYQGGTQYF
TRBJ2-7,TRBV27,CASSPLRGRASYEQYF
TRBJ2-5,TRBV28,CASLGLGETQYF
TRBJ2-7,TRBV5-1,CASSLARGSREQYF
TRBJ2-1,TRBV5-4,CASSWESYNEQFF
TRBJ1-4,TRBV4-2,CASSQDRVLFF
TRBJ2-5,TRBV4-2,CASSQDMASQETQYF
TRBJ1-1,TRBV29-1,CSVEVRDLKAFF
TRBJ2-3,TRBV9,CASSAFEDTQYF
TRBJ2-3,TRBV2,CASSSLGARIDTQYF
TRBJ2-1,TRBV27,CASSFRATSSYNEQFF
TRBJ2-3,TRBV18,CASSPGRPPDTQYF
TRBJ1-5,TRBV2,CASSELFVNQPQHF
TRBJ1-2,TRBV20-1,CSAESNYGYTF
TRBJ2-1,TRBV6-1,CASRRLAGGDNEQFF
TRBJ2-7,TRBV18,CASSPAGGYEQYF
TRBJ2-7,TRBV21-1,CASSKCGDRVRYEQYF
TRBJ2-6,TRBV28,CASSFGDSNSGANVLTF
TRBJ2-7,TRBV9,CASSAGQGIAYEQYF
TRBJ1-4,TRBV2,CARSGATNEKLFF
TRBJ1-1,TRBV7-3,CASSPNGDTEAFF
TRBJ1-2,TRBV28,CASSSPGLDYGYTF
TRBJ2-3,TRBV18,CASSEGTAATQYF
TRBJ1-5,TRBV6-1,CASRDTTNQPQHF
TRBJ1-2,TRBV18,CASSPLKGNTNYGYTF
TRBJ1-1,TRBV19,CASTGWQVNTEAFF
TRBJ2-1,TRBV6-5,CASSKTGTLYNEQFF
TRBJ2-2,TRBV30,CAWGGDRGSNLNTGELFF
TRBJ1-1,TRBV19,CASSIGGGVTEAFF
TRBJ1-1,TRBV19,CASSSSWGDGGEAFF
TRBJ1-3,TRBV28,CASSGDNFSGNTIYF
TRBJ1-2,TRBV5-1,CASSGQGPYSGYTF
TRBJ2-2,TRBV21-1,CASSKLNSGRGTGELFF
TRBJ1-5,TRBV10-3,CAISESGHQGDGPQHF
TRBJ2-7,TRBV6-1,CASILAGRDEQYF
TRBJ2-5,TRBV28,CASSRRNGETQYF
TRBJ1-5,TRBV10-2,CASSLMGQSNQPQHF
TRBJ2-7,TRBV10-3,CAISGSPRIGEQYF
TRBJ2-6,TRBV4-1,CASSQEVYGLSSGANVLTF
TRBJ2-5,TRBV6-6,CASWAQGVKETQYF
TRBJ2-1,TRBV6-6,CASSPGSREQFF
TRBJ1-4,TRBV5-4,CASSLKTGGINEKLFF
TRBJ2-7,TRBV27,CASSPNRDRGGEQYF
TRBJ2-2,TRBV7-2,CASSLDRAAPGELFF
TRBJ2-5,TRBV28,CASSERTGVRTQYF
TRBJ2-7,TRBV11-2,CASSFGTSGARNFYEQYF